This section outlines one TCR beta chain sequence together with its context. What it recognizes is unknown. The CDR3 spans 17 residues. V was trimmed by 3 bases and J by 0 bases, leaving 15 bases between them. The V gene's germline CDR1 is LNHDA and CDR2 SQIVND (reference sequence). TCRdb's copy holds only in-frame clones and misses some; the assay was immunoSEQ multiplex PCR. In the table there are 90,000 to 100,000 clones, about 82% of which are singletons. This record comes from a study of graft-versus-host responses after intestinal transplantation. Study in general: In this cohort, recipients had multivisceral, liver-intestinal, or isolated intestinal transplants. The recipients all started with anti-thymocyte globulin induction and then took tacrolimus and steroids for three to four years. Study-wide results and caveats: Within the allografts of patients who had graft-donor T cell macrochimerism, graft-versus-host to host-versus-graft clonal ratios were high. Some GvH clones were seen earlier in gut or blood, suggesting intestinal origin.

Sequenced here: PBMCs, sampled 255 days after intestinal transplant. The chain uses TRBV19 and TRBJ2-1; D perhaps matches TRBD2 (6 bases). This sequence originates from a human patient who received an intestinal transplant, so some T cells may come from the graft donor. The CDR3 region has the DNA TGTGCCAGTAGTATCTTCACTAGCCGAACCTCCTACAATGAGCAGTTCTTC. This translates into CASSIFTSRTSYNEQFF. Looking up the rest from reference TRBV19 and TRBJ2-1 gives the full variable domain: DGGITQSPKYLFRKEGQNVTLSCEQNLNHDAMYWYRQDPGQGLRLIYYSQIVNDFQKGDIAEGYSVSREKKESFPLTVTSAQKNPTAFYLCASSIFTSRTSYNEQFFGPGTRLTVL.